This entry describes one T cell receptor (beta chain). What it recognizes is unknown. The V segment lost 4 bases and the J segment 8 bases; nucleotides outside the gene matches: 11. Germline V lookup: CDR1 LGHNA, CDR2 YSLEER. The CDR3 sequence is 15 residues long. The data originate from a study of shared clonotypes between healthy human individuals. Study results and caveats: Sharing across a few donors was seen in 4% to 5.5% of naive CD4 clonotypes.

Sequencing used immunoSEQ multiplex PCR; TCRdb keeps in-frame clones, though not all of them. Altogether around 2.3 million clones are present, around 95% being singletons, with the ten largest covering roughly 0.13%. The chain couples TRBV4-3 to TRBJ1-2; 9 bases fit TRBD1. Sequenced: naive CD4+ T cells sorted from blood. Subset indicated: CD45RA+ positively selected. The sequence was collected from a man aged 18 to 29 in good health. This CDR3 is CASSPSTGGVDGYTF. In nucleotides, the CDR3 is TGCGCCAGCAGCCCAAGTACAGGGGGCGTTGACGGCTACACCTTC.